This T cell receptor beta chain comes out of a study of blood T cell repertoires in COVID-19. Study overall: T cells, B-cell-depleted T cells, or PBMCs supplied cDNA or gDNA.

V was trimmed by 7 bases and J by 9 bases, leaving 18 bases between them. There are 13 residues in the CDR3. Germline-derived CDR1 and CDR2 are MNHEY and SVGAGI. As processed by the authors: Counts of nucleated cells, estimated from reference gene primer amplification, were obtained. Profiling relied on immunoSEQ multiplex PCR, and the TCRdb table lists in-frame clones only, not all of them. V and J calls and clone size come straight from that table; D and trimming were deduced from the DNA. The sample records roughly 26,000 clones, approximately 66% being singletons. This chain joins TRBV6-5 and TRBJ1-2; possibly TRBD1 for D (6 bases). This clonotype was obtained from a man aged 60 to 69 with active or convalescent COVID-19. Sequencing was performed on peripheral blood. This CDR3 reads CASTPVYRDSYTF. For the CDR3, the DNA is TGTGCCAGCACCCCTGTTTACAGGGATAGCTACACCTTC.